The rows below give T cell receptor beta chains drawn from one sample of a study of cytomegalovirus exposure and HLA in healthy donors. TCRdb keeps only in-frame clones here, not all; method: immunoSEQ multiplex PCR. Of under 200,000 clones listed, approximately 80% are singletons. Sequencing input: PBMCs. The receptors were sampled from a man aged 45-65 years in good health and CMV-seropositive. Both conserved end residues are part of each CDR3. The order of the fields is D gene, V gene, J gene, CDR3 protein. A D gene is named only where the DNA matches it firmly.

TRBD1	TRBV28	TRBJ1-6	CASSSHMGQVPLHF
TRBD1	TRBV9	TRBJ2-2	CTSSVASDRVTGELFF
TRBD1	TRBV2	TRBJ2-1	CASRPDRGSYNEQFF
NA	TRBV15	TRBJ1-1	CATGRGSYTEAFF
TRBD1	TRBV11-1	TRBJ1-1	CASRPGTGALNTNTEAFF
NA	TRBV18	TRBJ2-3	CASSPQGRSTDTQYF
NA	TRBV11-3	TRBJ2-1	CASSLGLRLASNEQFF
TRBD1	TRBV13	NA	CASSLGQGTYEQYF
TRBD1	TRBV4-1	TRBJ1-6	CASSQSGTGANSPLHF
NA	TRBV4-1	TRBJ2-7	CASSRLDRRDSNYEQYF
NA	TRBV11-2	TRBJ1-1	CASSQVGRGGDTEAFF
TRBD1	TRBV2	TRBJ1-5	CASSEQGLSNQPQHF
NA	TRBV7-3	TRBJ2-3	CASSRQRGGIDTQYF
TRBD1	TRBV18	TRBJ1-1	CASSPRGAGGDRRF
NA	TRBV28	TRBJ1-2	CASSLPSTGSGGYTF
NA	TRBV9	TRBJ1-5	CASSIGDSNQPQHF
NA	TRBV5-1	TRBJ1-1	CASSLVGGMGTEAFF
NA	TRBV7-6	TRBJ2-3	CASSGRDSTQRQYF
TRBD2	TRBV7-9	TRBJ2-3	CASSSLGGGTDTQYF
TRBD1	TRBV2	TRBJ2-7	CASRLRPGTGDSEQYF
TRBD1	TRBV6-6	TRBJ2-5	CASRGTGQETQYF
NA	TRBV7-8	TRBJ2-5	CASSLGLAETQYF
TRBD2	TRBV19	TRBJ2-1	CASSLAGIQSDEQFF
TRBD2	TRBV5-6	TRBJ2-2	CASSPVGLADLNTGELFF
NA	TRBV6-5	TRBJ1-5	CASSYPQGLSNQPQHF
TRBD2	TRBV7-3	TRBJ2-1	CASSLMNGEGYEQFF
TRBD2	TRBV4-1	TRBJ2-5	CASSQEGRGIAETQYF
TRBD1	TRBV6-5	TRBJ2-1	CAKRRGGDGDNEQFF
NA	TRBV7-9	TRBJ2-1	CASSLEGNEQFF
NA	TRBV5-1	TRBJ2-1	CASSFGTDSSYNEQFF
TRBD2	TRBV9	TRBJ2-3	CASSVGGGHSTDTQYF
TRBD1	TRBV11-2	TRBJ1-2	CASRITRGSNYGYTF